This paragraph covers one T cell receptor (beta chain) sequence. Its cognate antigen is unknown. Germline V gene data show CDR1 as DFQATT and CDR2 as SNEGSKA (reference sequence). Unmatched junction bases numbered 8, after V lost 1 base and J lost 3 bases. The CDR3 covers 15 residues. These data belong to a study of CD8+CD57+ T cells in acquired aplastic anemia. Study information: Sorted CD4+ plus CD8+ cells gave DNA averaging approximately 3.2 ug. Study outcomes and limitations: Researchers report that 25 to 30 CD8+ CDR3 sequences appeared in both patients and controls.

The use of genomic DNA as template underpinned the TCR beta VDJ and CDR3 profiling. TCRdb used MiXCR to reprocess the reads, holding one entry per CDR3 protein. Of approximately 270,000 distinct CDR3 sequences listed, about 56% are singletons. This clonotype was obtained from a human donor with severe aplastic anemia or a healthy control (not recorded which). The chain combines TRBV20-1 with TRBJ2-7; TRBD1 agrees at 8 bases. The sample comprised sorted CD4+, CD8+, or CD8+CD57+ T cells (not recorded which) from PBMCs. The CDR3 DNA reads TGCAGTGCTAGAGTTGGACAGGGATCCTTCTACGAGCAGTACTTC. Translation gives CSARVGQGSFYEQYF.